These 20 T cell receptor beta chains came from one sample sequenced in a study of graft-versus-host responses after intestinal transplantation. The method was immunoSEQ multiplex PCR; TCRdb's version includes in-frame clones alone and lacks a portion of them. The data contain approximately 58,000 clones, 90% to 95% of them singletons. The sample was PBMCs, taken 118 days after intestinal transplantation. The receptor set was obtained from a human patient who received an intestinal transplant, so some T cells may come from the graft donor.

The CDR3 DNA is TGTGCCAGCAGACACACGGCGGAGATCGAGCAGTACTTC. This translates into CASRHTAEIEQYF. This sequence joins TRBV13 and TRBJ2-5; D gene ambiguous. The end of the DNA fits TRBJ2-7 better, so the J call may be wrong. Germline assignment: CDR1 PRHDT and CDR2 FYEKMQ (reference sequence). The CDR3 is 13 residues long.

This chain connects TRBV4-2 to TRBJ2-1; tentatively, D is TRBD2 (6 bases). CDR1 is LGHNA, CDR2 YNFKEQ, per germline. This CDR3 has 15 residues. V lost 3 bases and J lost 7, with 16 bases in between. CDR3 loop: CASSQSTFRGNEQFF. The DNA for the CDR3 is TGTGCCAGCAGCCAGAGTACCTTTCGGGGGAATGAGCAGTTCTTC.

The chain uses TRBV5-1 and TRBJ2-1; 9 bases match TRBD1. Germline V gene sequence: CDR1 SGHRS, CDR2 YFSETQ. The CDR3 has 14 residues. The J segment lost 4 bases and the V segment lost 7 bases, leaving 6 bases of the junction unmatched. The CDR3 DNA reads TGCGCCAGCCACCGGACAGGGGAATACAATGAGCAGTTCTTC. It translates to CASHRTGEYNEQFF.

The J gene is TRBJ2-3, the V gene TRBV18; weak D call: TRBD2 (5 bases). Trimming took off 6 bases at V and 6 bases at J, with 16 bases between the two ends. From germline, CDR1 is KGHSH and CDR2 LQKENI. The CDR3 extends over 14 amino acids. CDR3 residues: CASSPDYPGDTQYF. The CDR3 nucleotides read TGTGCCAGCTCTCCCGACTACCCTGGGGATACGCAGTATTTT.

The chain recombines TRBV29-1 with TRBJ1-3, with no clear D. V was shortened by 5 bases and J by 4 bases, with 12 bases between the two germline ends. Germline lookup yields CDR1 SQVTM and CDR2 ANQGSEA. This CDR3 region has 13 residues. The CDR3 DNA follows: TGCAGCGTTTCGCCGTCCCACGGAAACACCATATATTTT. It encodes CSVSPSHGNTIYF.

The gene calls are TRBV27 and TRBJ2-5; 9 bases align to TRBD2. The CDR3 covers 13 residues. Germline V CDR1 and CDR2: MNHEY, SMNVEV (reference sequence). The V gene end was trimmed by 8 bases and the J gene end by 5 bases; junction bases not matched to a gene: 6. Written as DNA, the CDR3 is TGTGCCAGCGCGGGAGGGCCTCGGGAGACCCAGTACTTC. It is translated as CASAGGPRETQYF.

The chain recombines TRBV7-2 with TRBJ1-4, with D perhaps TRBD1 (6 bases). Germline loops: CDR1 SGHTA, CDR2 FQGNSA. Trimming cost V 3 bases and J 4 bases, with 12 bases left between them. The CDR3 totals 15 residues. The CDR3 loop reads CASSLGDRFNEKLFF. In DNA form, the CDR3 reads TGTGCCAGCAGCTTGGGAGACAGGTTTAATGAAAAACTGTTTTTT. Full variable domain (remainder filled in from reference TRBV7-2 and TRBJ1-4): GAGVSQSPSNKVTEKGKDVELRCDPISGHTALYWYRQSLGQGLEFLIYFQGNSAPDKSGLPSDRFSAERTGGSVSTLTIQRTQQEDSAVYLCASSLGDRFNEKLFFGSGTQLSVL.

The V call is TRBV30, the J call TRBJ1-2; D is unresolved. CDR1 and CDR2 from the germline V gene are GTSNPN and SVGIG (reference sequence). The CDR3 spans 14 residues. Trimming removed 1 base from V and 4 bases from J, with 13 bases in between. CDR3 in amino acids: CAWSALTGGYGYTF. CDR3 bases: TGTGCCTGGAGTGCCCTTACCGGAGGCTATGGCTACACCTTC.

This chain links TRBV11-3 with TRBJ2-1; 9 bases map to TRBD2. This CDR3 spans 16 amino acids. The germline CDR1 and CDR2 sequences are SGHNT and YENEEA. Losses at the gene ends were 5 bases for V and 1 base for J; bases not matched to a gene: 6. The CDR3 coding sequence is TGTGCCAGCAGCCCCCGTCTAGCGGGGTCCTACAATGAGCAGTTCTTC. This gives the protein CASSPRLAGSYNEQFF.

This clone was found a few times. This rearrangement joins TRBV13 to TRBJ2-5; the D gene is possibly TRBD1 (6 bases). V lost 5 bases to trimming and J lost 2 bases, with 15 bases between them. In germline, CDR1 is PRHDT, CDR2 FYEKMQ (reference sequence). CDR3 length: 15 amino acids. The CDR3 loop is CASSPTGQTQETQYF. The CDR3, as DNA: TGTGCCAGCAGCCCGACGGGACAAACGCAAGAGACCCAGTACTTC.

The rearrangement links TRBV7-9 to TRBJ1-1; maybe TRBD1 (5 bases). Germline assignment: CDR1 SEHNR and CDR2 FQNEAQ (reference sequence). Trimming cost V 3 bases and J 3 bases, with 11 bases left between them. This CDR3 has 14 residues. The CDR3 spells CASSLGRTDTEAFF. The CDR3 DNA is TGTGCCAGCAGCTTGGGACGGACGGACACTGAAGCTTTCTTT.

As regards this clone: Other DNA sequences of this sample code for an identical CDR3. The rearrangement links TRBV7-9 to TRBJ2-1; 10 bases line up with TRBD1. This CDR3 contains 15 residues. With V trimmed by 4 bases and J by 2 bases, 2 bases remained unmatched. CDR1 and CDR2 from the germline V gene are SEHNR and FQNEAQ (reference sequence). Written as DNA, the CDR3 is TGTGCCAGCAGCTCCGGGACAGGGGCCTACAATGAGCAGTTCTTC. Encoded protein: CASSSGTGAYNEQFF.

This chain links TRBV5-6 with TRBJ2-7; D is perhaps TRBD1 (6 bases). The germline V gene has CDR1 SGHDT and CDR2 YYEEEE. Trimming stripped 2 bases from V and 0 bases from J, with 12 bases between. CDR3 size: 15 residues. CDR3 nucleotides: TGTGCCAGCAGCTTACAGGGTATTTACTCCTACGAGCAGTACTTC. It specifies CASSLQGIYSYEQYF. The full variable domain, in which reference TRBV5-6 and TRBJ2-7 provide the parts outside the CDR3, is DAGVTQSPTHLIKTRGQQVTLRCSPKSGHDTVSWYQQALGQGPQFIFQYYEEEERQRGNFPDRFSGHQFPNYSSELNVNALLLGDSALYLCASSLQGIYSYEQYFGPGTRLTVT.

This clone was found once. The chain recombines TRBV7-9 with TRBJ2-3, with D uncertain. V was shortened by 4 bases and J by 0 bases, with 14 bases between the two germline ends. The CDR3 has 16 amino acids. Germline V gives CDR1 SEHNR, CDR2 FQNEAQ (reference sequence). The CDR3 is CASSSGRPRSTDTQYF. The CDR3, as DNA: TGTGCCAGCAGCTCCGGACGTCCTCGGAGCACAGATACGCAGTATTTT.

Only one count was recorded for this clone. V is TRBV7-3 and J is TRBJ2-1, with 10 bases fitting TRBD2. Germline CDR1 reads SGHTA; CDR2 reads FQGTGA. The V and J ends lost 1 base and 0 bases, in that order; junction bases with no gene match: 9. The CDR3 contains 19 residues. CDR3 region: CASSLSPSGRGSSYNEQFF. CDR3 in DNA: TGTGCCAGCAGCTTAAGTCCCAGCGGGAGGGGGAGCTCCTACAATGAGCAGTTCTTC.

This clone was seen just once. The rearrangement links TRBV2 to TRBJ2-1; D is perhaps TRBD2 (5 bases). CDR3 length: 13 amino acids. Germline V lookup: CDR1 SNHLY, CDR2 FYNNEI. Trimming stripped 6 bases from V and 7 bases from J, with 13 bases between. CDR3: CASRDRLMNEQFF. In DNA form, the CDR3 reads TGTGCCAGCAGGGATCGACTAATGAATGAGCAGTTCTTC.

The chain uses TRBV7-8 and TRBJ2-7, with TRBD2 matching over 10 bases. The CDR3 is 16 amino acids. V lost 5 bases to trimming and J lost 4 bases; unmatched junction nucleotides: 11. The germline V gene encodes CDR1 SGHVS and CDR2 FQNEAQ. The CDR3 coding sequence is TGTGCCAGCAGCATCCTAGGACTAGCGGAACCTTACGAGCAGTACTTC. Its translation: CASSILGLAEPYEQYF.

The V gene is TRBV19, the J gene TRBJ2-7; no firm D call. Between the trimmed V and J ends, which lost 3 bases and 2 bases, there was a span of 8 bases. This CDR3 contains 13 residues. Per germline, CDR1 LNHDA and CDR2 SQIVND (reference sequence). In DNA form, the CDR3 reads TGTGCCAGTAGTATGGGGTATCCCTACGAGCAGTACTTC. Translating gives CASSMGYPYEQYF.

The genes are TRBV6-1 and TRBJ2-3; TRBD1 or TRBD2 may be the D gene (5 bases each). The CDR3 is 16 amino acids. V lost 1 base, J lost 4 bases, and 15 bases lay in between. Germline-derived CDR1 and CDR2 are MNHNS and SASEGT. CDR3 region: CASSEVLSGGSDTQYF. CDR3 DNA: TGTGCCAGCAGTGAAGTCTTATCTGGGGGATCAGATACGCAGTATTTT.

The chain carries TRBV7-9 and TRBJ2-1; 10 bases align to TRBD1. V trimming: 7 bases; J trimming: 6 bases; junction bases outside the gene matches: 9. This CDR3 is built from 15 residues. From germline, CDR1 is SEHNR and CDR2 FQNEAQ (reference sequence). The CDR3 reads CASNSRDRGFNEQFF. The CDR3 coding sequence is TGTGCCAGCAACTCCCGGGACAGGGGCTTCAATGAGCAGTTCTTC.